This T cell receptor beta chain was profiled in a study of blood T cell repertoires in COVID-19. Across the study: PBMCs, B-cell-depleted T cells, or T cells provided the cDNA or gDNA that made up the material.

V lost 5 bases, J lost 4 bases, and 10 bases stayed unmatched. The CDR3 has 16 amino acids. CDR1 is SGHVS and CDR2 is FQNEAQ in the germline V gene. Source study methods: For nucleated cells, counts were estimated from reference gene primer amplification. The method was immunoSEQ multiplex PCR; TCRdb's version includes in-frame clones alone and lacks a portion of them. V and J calls and clone size are those listed in that table; D and trimming were worked out from the DNA. Of hundreds of thousands of clones detected, roughly 85% appear once; the ten largest clones hold approximately 3.8%. This clonotype was obtained from a woman of 80 years or more with acute or convalescent COVID-19. V and J are TRBV7-8 and TRBJ1-5; TRBD1 matches 8 bases. The sample consisted of peripheral blood. Written as DNA, the CDR3 is TGTGCCAGCAGCGCCCCACGCGGGACAGGTAATCAGCCCCAGCATTTT. This gives the protein CASSAPRGTGNQPQHF.